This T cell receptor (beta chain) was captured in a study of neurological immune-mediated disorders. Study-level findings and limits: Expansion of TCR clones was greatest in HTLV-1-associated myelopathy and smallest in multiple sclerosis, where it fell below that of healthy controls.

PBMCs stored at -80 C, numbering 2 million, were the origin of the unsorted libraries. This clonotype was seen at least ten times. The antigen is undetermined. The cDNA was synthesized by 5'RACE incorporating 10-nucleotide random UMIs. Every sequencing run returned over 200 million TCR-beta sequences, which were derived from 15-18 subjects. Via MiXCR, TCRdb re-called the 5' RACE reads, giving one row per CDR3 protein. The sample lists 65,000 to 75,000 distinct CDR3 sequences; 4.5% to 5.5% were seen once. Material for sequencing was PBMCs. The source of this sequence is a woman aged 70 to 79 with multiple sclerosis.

The CDR3, as DNA: TGTGCCAGCAGCTTAGACGGGAGGATCGAGGCAGCTTTCTTT. This codes for CASSLDGRIEAAFF. The chain uses TRBV7-2 and TRBJ1-1; the D is unclear. CDR3 size: 14 residues. CDR1 is SGHTA, CDR2 FQGNSA, per germline. Trimming left V 1 base short and J 10 bases short, with 16 bases between.